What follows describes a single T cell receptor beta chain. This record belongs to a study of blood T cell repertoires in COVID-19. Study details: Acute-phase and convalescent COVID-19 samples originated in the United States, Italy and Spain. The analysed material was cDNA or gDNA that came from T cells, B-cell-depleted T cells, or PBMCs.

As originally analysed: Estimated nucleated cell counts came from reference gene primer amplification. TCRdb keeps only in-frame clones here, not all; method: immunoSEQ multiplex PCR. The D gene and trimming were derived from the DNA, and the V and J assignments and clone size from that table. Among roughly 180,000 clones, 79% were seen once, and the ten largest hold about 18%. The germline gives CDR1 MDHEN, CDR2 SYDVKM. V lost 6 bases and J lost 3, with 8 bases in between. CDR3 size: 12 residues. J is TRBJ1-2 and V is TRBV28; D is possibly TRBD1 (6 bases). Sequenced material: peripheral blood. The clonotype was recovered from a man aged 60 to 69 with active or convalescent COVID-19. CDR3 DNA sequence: TGTGCCAGCAGCCACAGGGACTATGGCTACACCTTC. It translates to CASSHRDYGYTF.